This note documents a single TCR beta chain sequence. TCRdb's copy holds only in-frame clones and misses some; the assay was immunoSEQ multiplex PCR. The table lists 98,000 or so clones, 80% to 90% of them singletons. This sample was taken from a study of OX40 agonist ivuxolimab in advanced cancers. V shed 3 bases and J shed 4 bases, with 6 bases lying between them. The germline gives CDR1 MGHDK, CDR2 SYGVNS. The CDR3 length is 13 residues. The receptor was derived from an adult with an advanced solid tumor such as melanoma, head and neck, liver or kidney cancer. Specimen: CD4+ or CD8+ T cells sorted from blood, collected in a trial of the OX40 agonist ivuxolimab. This chain joins TRBV25-1 and TRBJ2-2, with unresolved D. The CDR3 reads CASSDFSTGELFF. For the CDR3, the DNA is TGTGCCAGCAGTGACTTTTCCACCGGGGAGCTGTTTTTT. The complete variable domain, with remaining parts taken from reference TRBV25-1 and TRBJ2-2, reads EADIYQTPRYLVIGTGKKITLECSQTMGHDKMYWYQQDPGMELHLIHYSYGVNSTEKGDLSSESTVSRIRTEHFPLTLESARPSHTSQYLCASSDFSTGELFFGEGSRLTVL.